This TCR beta chain emerged from a study of read filtering for tumor transcriptome and immune sequencing. This library used roughly 430 ng RNA and molecular barcoded adaptors spanning alpha/delta and beta/gamma chains. MiXCR was run by TCRdb on the reads, yielding one entry per CDR3 protein. The sample yields about 39,000 distinct CDR3 sequences, roughly an eighth seen once. In its sample, this clonotype was seen many times. V lost 3 bases to trimming and J lost 7 bases, with 12 bases between them. The germline V gene has CDR1 DFQATT and CDR2 SNEGSKA (reference sequence). The CDR3 runs 12 residues. This clonotype was sampled from a donor older than 35 with multiple myeloma. The chain is built from TRBV20-1 and TRBJ2-5, with D tentatively TRBD1 (6 bases). The material sequenced was a population of CD138-negative cells sorted from bone marrow. CDR3 amino acids: CSASLGAWTQYF. The CDR3 DNA follows: TGCAGTGCTAGTTTGGGGGCTTGGACCCAGTACTTC.